The subject of this entry is one T cell receptor (beta chain). No cognate antigen has been identified for it. No much larger clone exists at a distance of one base, and base qualities are not known. The cohort consisted of 600 to 700 healthy bone marrow donors. Cohort members were all nominally healthy when sampled, although unrecorded immune exposures were likely present. The donor tested CMV seropositive and was one of the 289 seropositive cohort members. A peripheral blood sample was collected from each donor, and TCR beta sequencing was performed on peripheral blood mononuclear cells. The Qiagen DNeasy Blood Extraction Kit was used to extract genomic DNA from the blood cell samples. This sample was taken from a study of cytomegalovirus exposure and HLA in healthy donors (dated by TCRdb to about 2017). About the study as a whole: In an earlier analysis of some 610 of the donors, approximately 260 Gb of sequence data and 90 million to 120 million unique TCR beta sequences from about 180 million T cells were reported. Among some 400 genotyped donors of the cohort, an average of about 220,000 unique TCR beta nucleotide sequences was sequenced per donor, of which 15% to 20% were non-productive. Of the roughly 400 genotyped donors, 80% to 90% were placed in the genetic ancestry cluster associated with self-reported Caucasian donors. In the later analysis, no new phenotypic data were used to find candidate immune exposures; instead, reliance was placed on TCR beta sequences and their occurrence across donors. To decide whether each TCR beta V gene segment behaved as functional or pseudogenic, an earlier analysis of approximately 600 of the donors relied on high-throughput TCR beta sequencing. Typing coverage varied by locus: about 629-630 donors for A, B, C, DRB1 and DQB1; around 560 for DQA1; 600 to 610 for DPA1; around 450 for DPB1. The aim of the study was to test whether cataloging public T cell receptors could identify signatures of past pathogen exposure. The study used immunosequencing to profile the T cell repertoires of more than 650 subjects and linked those repertoires to cytomegalovirus serostatus. Along with the approximately 650-subject first cohort, a separate validation cohort of over 90 different subjects was used. Genome-wide SNP genotypes for about 65% of the roughly 700 donors were used in a later genetic analysis, which treated that subset as a discovery cohort. A handful of DR-DQ haplotypes were treated as single units for association and clustering because of strong linkage in the cohort. Donor age, sex, ethnicity and CMV serostatus were collected together with the repertoire data. A later analysis re-examined previously published TCR beta repertoires from around 670 donors and added high-resolution HLA genotyping to investigate patterns of TCR occurrence. HLA typing covered class I and class II loci at four-digit resolution. To predict cytomegalovirus infection status, the study brought together high-throughput TCR immunosequencing, statistical association of individual TCRs with disease status, and machine learning. Roughly 300 gigabases of sequencing data and approximately 85 million unique TCR sequences were included in an early release covering about 700 HLA-typed donors. All discovery cohort repertoires had been generated on a single sequencing platform. General findings and caveats noted by the study authors: According to a later analysis, parvovirus B19, influenza, CMV and Epstein-Barr virus appeared linked to several top co-occurrence clusters. The only immune exposure information available for the cohort was CMV serostatus. Broadly in line with IMGT annotations, most TCR beta V segments showed up in productive rearrangements about 87% or about 30% of the time in an earlier analysis of roughly 590 of the donors. Because HLA typing was missing for some donors at each locus, association tests included only the typed subset. Linkage disequilibrium might explain the correlated functional status among segregating V segments, but an unknown experimental factor could not be ruled out. It was suggested by the authors that the approach could potentially be generalized to other disease states and immunological phenotypes. A later analysis associated about 17,000 TCR beta sequences with specific HLA alleles at a false discovery rate of 0.05. The study listed 164 TCR beta chains as associated with cytomegalovirus. The 87-base-pair reads could not distinguish some IMGT-functional V segments, including TRBV6-2 and TRBV6-3, so those segments were excluded. A later analysis found that HLA-associated TCR beta chains were more clonally expanded and had lower generation probabilities than equally common non-associated chains. A further reported finding was that TCR beta sequences accurately predicted the HLA-A and HLA-B alleles for most subjects in the first cohort. In a later analysis, most CMV-associated TCR beta chains were found to appear HLA-restricted, with HLA associations seemingly driven largely by CMV exposure. In a later genetic analysis, fewer N-insertions in productive TCRs were reported among donors in an Asian-associated ancestry cluster than the roughly 700-donor mean. V-gene and J-gene trimming of TCR beta chains was associated with a missense DCLRE1C variant in a later genetic analysis, and the association was replicated in an independent cohort. In vitro tests confirmed that a few of the cytomegalovirus-associated TCR beta chains recognize cytomegalovirus antigens. Sequencing depth was assumed to be roughly uniform across donors in the presence/absence analyses, though that assumption may not hold. In a later analysis, the rate of TCR association differed among HLA loci, with DRB1 alleles having the most associated TCRs and HLA-C alleles having the fewest. Because counts were too low, about 18 rarely observed V segments, including chromosome 9 orphons, were excluded from the earlier analysis of about 500 of the donors. Across donors, most TCR sequences were observed very rarely, whereas some public TCRs were present in many individuals. The classifier was reported to diagnose cytomegalovirus status with high specificity and sensitivity in both the original and validation cohorts. Strong co-occurrence of HLA alleles, especially DR and DQ, made assigning TCR associations to individual alleles difficult. A cluster of highly shared sequence variants was judged likely to represent a technical artifact of the sequencing pipeline. This cohort had only TCR beta chains sequenced, and the lack of alpha or paired-chain data limited which features could be detected.

The library was made by the immunoSEQ multiplex PCR assay. For the multiplex PCR, a mixture combining 60 forward primers for TCR Vbeta segments and 13 reverse primers for TCR Jbeta segments was used. A multiplex PCR assay on genomic DNA amplified the CDR3 region of rearranged TCR beta genes. The amplified TCR beta libraries were sequenced on the Illumina HiSeq System as 87-base-pair reads. The original methods were these. A later analysis tallied roughly 76 million unique TCR beta chains across the 666 repertoires, and around 12 million of those chains were shared by two or more donors. A nearest-neighbor algorithm error-corrected the raw reads and collapsed the reads into unique sequences, merging closely related sequences to remove PCR and sequencing errors. V, D and J gene segments were assigned by aligning CDR3 sequences to IMGT reference sequences. Each retained sequence needed at least a six-nucleotide match to both a V gene segment and a J gene segment. Rearrangements were called productive when the CDR3 lacked stop codons and stayed in frame with V and J; all others were non-productive. CDR3 was defined according to IMGT convention as the region running from the second conserved V-encoded cysteine to the conserved J-encoded phenylalanine. The earlier analysis of more than 450 of the donors excluded sequences that lacked an unambiguous match to a single V gene segment. In an earlier analysis of 587 of the donors, V segments were called functional above 56.7% productive rearrangements and were called segregating when the between-donor standard deviation exceeded 5%. A statistical classification framework was built for diagnosing cytomegalovirus status from the catalog of TCR beta chain sequences. In a later analysis, V and J genes were assigned by comparing TCR nucleotide sequences against IMGT/GENE-DB human TR gene sequences. The TCRdist pipeline was used in a later analysis to assign CDR3 sequences and most-parsimonious VDJ recombination scenarios. In a later analysis, every TCR beta chain was defined by the combination of its CDR3 amino acid sequence and its V-gene family, and reads without a unique V-gene family were dropped. As a way to deal with suspected cross-contamination and a sequencing artifact, a later analysis dropped roughly 600 nucleotide sequences that were highly shared and had low generation probability. In a later analysis, a clonal expansion index was calculated for each public chain from normalized within-repertoire ranks of inferred template counts. A later analysis computed generation probabilities with a VDJ recombination model fitted to out-of-frame rearrangements, and checked the results against IGoR. In a later analysis, TCR-TCR, TCR-HLA and TCR-CMV co-occurrence was scored with hypergeometric tests, and a repertoire-size bias correction was applied to TCR pairs. False discovery rates were estimated in a later analysis by permuting HLA or CMV assignments 20 times. In a later analysis, co-occurring TCRs were grouped using DBSCAN, with TCRdist sequence similarity added in when clustering inside HLA-allele-positive subsets. For co-occurrence clustering, repertoires with fewer than 30,000 or more than 120,000 public chains were excluded, along with five repertoires with anomalous nucleotide sharing. In TCRdb, the immuneACCESS table is reduced to in-frame sequences with V and J assigned. These tables do not hold every clone; where another copy was compared, an unresolved V gene accounts for under half, and the others remain unexplained. D and trimming were read from the DNA, whereas the V and J calls and clone size are those reported in that table. Recorded for this sample are more than 100,000 clones; roughly 9.6% of them occurred a single time. The ten largest account for about 7.5% of the sample.

The germline V gene provides CDR1 SNHLY and CDR2 FYNNEI. CDR3 length: 12 amino acids, cysteine to phenylalanine. Of all the DNA, just the CDR3 is kept, 36 bases in frame from base 1. V and J lose 6 bases and 5 bases, and a span of 10 bases separates them. The V gene is TRBV2 and the J gene is TRBJ2-5; there is no confident call for the D gene. Sequences were obtained from PBMCs. This clonotype was obtained from a woman between 35 and 50 years old in good health and CMV-seropositive. Here the CDR3 is given as CASSSGRETQYF. Here is the DNA: TGTGCCAGCAGCTCAGGCCGGGAGACCCAGTACTTC.